A selection of T cell receptor beta chains follows, all from one sample in a study of circulating and synovial CD4+ cells in juvenile arthritis. Generated by immunoSEQ multiplex PCR, the TCRdb table keeps only in-frame clones and is missing some. The sample lists 30,000 to 35,000 clones; 95% to 96% were seen once. Sequenced sample: CD4+ T cells from blood. These receptors came from a human donor with juvenile idiopathic arthritis. The CDR3 runs from the conserved cysteine through the conserved F or W. Clone size is given for some rows only: seen once, a few or many times, or a class if the clone is expanded.

V gene	CDR3 length	J gene	clone size	CDR3 protein
TRBV2	14	TRBJ2-5	-	CASSEAEYQETQYF
TRBV10-1	17	TRBJ2-2	few	CASSEVSHPQGSGELFF
TRBV28	15	TRBJ2-7	-	CASRRSWDSFYEQYF
TRBV9	20	TRBJ2-3	-	CASSVEGGLAGGSSTDTQYF
TRBV2	14	TRBJ1-2	-	CASSEEKTNYGYTF
TRBV27	13	TRBJ2-7	-	CASSRQVFYEQYF
TRBV7-9	14	TRBJ1-2	-	CASSPPGQGYGYTF
TRBV19	14	TRBJ2-5	-	CASGSGAVQETQYF
TRBV7-2	15	TRBJ2-7	-	CASSLALPGADEQYF
TRBV18	15	TRBJ2-7	-	CASSLTRGLGYEQYF
TRBV30	16	TRBJ2-1	-	CAWSSPGTSGYNEQFF
TRBV5-1	16	TRBJ2-7	-	CASSLSRFPSSYEQYF
TRBV6-5	14	TRBJ1-6	-	CASRGQIGSSPLHF
TRBV12-5	16	TRBJ2-7	-	CASGLDLPGTVYEQYF
TRBV23-1	18	TRBJ2-7	-	CASSQSTRTGPPSYEQYF
TRBV5-4	15	TRBJ2-3	-	CASSFGNPGTDTQYF
TRBV4-2	16	TRBJ2-7	-	CASSQDIPGVPYEQYF
TRBV7-8	17	TRBJ2-7	-	CASSYRVRQGQTYEQYF
TRBV2	14	TRBJ2-3	-	CASSEGVAGDTQYF
TRBV11-3	16	TRBJ2-3	-	CASSLRRTGGRNTQYF
TRBV19	12	TRBJ1-5	-	CASSLGEQPQHF
TRBV28	15	TRBJ1-3	-	CASSLDGYSGNTIYF
TRBV5-6	16	TRBJ1-2	-	CASSLDRGQVIYGYTF
TRBV29-1	12	TRBJ2-5	once	CSVGSLLETQYF
TRBV7-9	17	TRBJ1-6	-	CASSLGGTGGSASPLHF
TRBV19	16	TRBJ2-1	-	CASRAYVSGIYNEQFF
TRBV20-1	10	TRBJ2-5	once	CSARAETQYF
TRBV5-6	11	TRBJ1-1	-	CASRRSTEAFF